This TCR beta chain was observed in a study of technical replicates of blood from a few donors. V was pared by 8 bases and J by 0 bases, with 13 bases of the junction left unmatched. This CDR3 region has 16 residues. Germline V gives CDR1 LNHDA, CDR2 SQIVND (reference sequence). The repertoire was sequenced with immunoSEQ multiplex PCR; TCRdb's copy has only in-frame clones and lacks some. The sample lists 75,000 to 90,000 clones, approximately 90% occurring once. Sequenced material: T cells isolated from PBMCs. This chain connects TRBV19 to TRBJ2-7; 7 nucleotides match TRBD1. This clonotype was obtained from a human donor in good health. In DNA form, the CDR3 reads TGTGCCAGTCGCCCACTGGCTTCAGGGGGCTCCTACGAGCAGTACTTC. This codes for CASRPLASGGSYEQYF.